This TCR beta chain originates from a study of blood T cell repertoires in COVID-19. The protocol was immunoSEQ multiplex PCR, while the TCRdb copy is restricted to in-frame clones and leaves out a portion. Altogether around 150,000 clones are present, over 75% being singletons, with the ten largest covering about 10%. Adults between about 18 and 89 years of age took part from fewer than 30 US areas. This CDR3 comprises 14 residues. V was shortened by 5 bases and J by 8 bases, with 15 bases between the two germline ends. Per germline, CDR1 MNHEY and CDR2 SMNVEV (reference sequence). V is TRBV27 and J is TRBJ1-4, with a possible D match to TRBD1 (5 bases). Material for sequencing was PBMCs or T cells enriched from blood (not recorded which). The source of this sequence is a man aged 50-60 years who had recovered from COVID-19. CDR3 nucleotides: TGTGCCAGCAGTGCCCCAGGGCATGAAGAAAAACTGTTTTTT. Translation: CASSAPGHEEKLFF.